This T cell receptor beta chain was observed in a study of T cell responses to AZD1222 COVID-19 vaccine. General study results and limits: Females outnumbered males among donors, who were mostly white British; clonal diversity was possibly underestimated. Only a handful of AZD1222 recipients, roughly 6 in all, had baseline seropositivity.

In its sample, this clone was seen once. Its target is not known. Sequenced by immunoSEQ multiplex PCR; TCRdb stores in-frame clones only, minus some. The sample lists about 180,000 clones; roughly 91% were seen once. The ends lost 6 bases at V and 7 bases at J; junction bases unmatched: 5. Per the germline V gene, CDR1 is LNHDA and CDR2 is SQIVND (reference sequence). This CDR3 contains 13 residues. Pooled in the analysis were second doses at about 4 or about 12 weeks. This TCR came from an adult who received the AZD1222 COVID-19 vaccine. Sequences were derived from peripheral blood, sampled 28 days after the second AZD1222 dose. J is TRBJ1-2 and V is TRBV19, with TRBD1 matching 10 bases. The CDR3 sequence: CASSRDRGSGYTF. The DNA of the CDR3 is TGTGCCAGTAGCAGGGACAGGGGTAGTGGCTACACCTTC.